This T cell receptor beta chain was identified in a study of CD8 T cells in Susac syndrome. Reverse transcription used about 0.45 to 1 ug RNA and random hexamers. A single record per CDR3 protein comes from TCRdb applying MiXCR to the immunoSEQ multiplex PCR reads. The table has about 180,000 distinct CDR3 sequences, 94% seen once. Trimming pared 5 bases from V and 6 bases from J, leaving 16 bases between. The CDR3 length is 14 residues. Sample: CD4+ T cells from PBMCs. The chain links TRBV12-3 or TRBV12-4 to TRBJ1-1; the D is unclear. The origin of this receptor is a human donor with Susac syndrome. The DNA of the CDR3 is TGTGCCAGCAGTGGGGATTATAACACAGCTGAAGCTTTCTTT. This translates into CASSGDYNTAEAFF.